These 3 T cell receptor beta chains originate from one sample sequenced in a study of control samples from healthy donors and cancer patients. Method: immunoSEQ multiplex PCR; TCRdb's copy keeps in-frame clones and lacks some. This sample carries about 140,000 clones, around 90% of them seen once, and the ten largest clones take around 4.9%. The material sequenced was blood. The receptors shown here come from a man aged 25-45 years in good health.

The count of this clone is one. The chain employs TRBV4-3 and TRBJ2-1, with TRBD2 identical over 8 bases. The CDR3 contains 15 residues. The trim removed 2 bases at V and 4 bases at J, leaving 4 bases unmatched. CDR1 is LGHNA and CDR2 is YSLEER in the germline V gene. The CDR3 sequence is CASSQSGRGYNEQFF. CDR3 in DNA: TGCGCCAGCAGCCAAAGCGGGAGAGGGTACAATGAGCAGTTCTTC.

The rearrangement joins TRBV29-1 to TRBJ2-3, with 9 nucleotides matching TRBD2. The V gene's germline CDR1 is SQVTM and CDR2 ANQGSEA. There are 13 residues in the CDR3. The CDR3 reads CSRGLATADTQYF. The CDR3 bases are TGCAGTCGTGGACTAGCGACCGCAGATACGCAGTATTTT.

V is TRBV4-1 and J is TRBJ2-3; D remains ambiguous. Between the trimmed V and J ends, which lost 0 bases and 2 bases, there was a span of 15 bases. The CDR3 sequence is 17 residues long. The germline CDR1 and CDR2 sequences are MGHRA and YSYEKL. The CDR3: CASSQDPFPGNTDTQYF. CDR3 coding DNA: TGCGCCAGCAGCCAAGATCCCTTCCCGGGTAACACAGATACGCAGTATTTT.